Listed below are T cell receptor beta chains from one sample, sequenced in a study of T cells in Graves' hyperthyroidism and ophthalmopathy. MiXCR was run by TCRdb on the multiplex PCR reads, yielding one entry per CDR3 protein. The sample shows 370,000 or so distinct CDR3 sequences, about 15% of them seen only once. Material: blood. These receptors were collected from a woman between 18 and 29 years old with Graves' hyperthyroidism that later progressed to Graves' ophthalmopathy. The CDR3 runs from the conserved cysteine through the conserved F or W. Fields, in order: V gene, J gene, CDR3 protein.

TRBV20-1,TRBJ2-1,CSAPDPSGSSSYNEQFF
TRBV7-8,TRBJ2-3,CASRSGLASTDTQYF
TRBV6-1,TRBJ1-2,CASRRDNYGYTF
TRBV28,TRBJ2-3,CASSLPLLAGGADTQYF
TRBV2,TRBJ1-1,CASTRDRRGDTEAFF
TRBV9,TRBJ2-3,CASSVGPRGSGRSDTQYF
TRBV7-2,TRBJ2-1,CASSLWTSGTVTYNEQFF
TRBV19,TRBJ1-3,CASRASRDSGNTIYF
TRBV18,TRBJ2-7,CASSPSPLTSGYEQYF
TRBV13,TRBJ2-4,CASSPPGALAKYIQYF
TRBV7-2,TRBJ2-3,CASSLAAGITDTQYF
TRBV12-3/TRBV12-4,TRBJ2-3,CASRQGSSTDTQYF
TRBV5-1,TRBJ1-1,CASYGDTTEAFF
TRBV6-5,TRBJ1-2,CASSYQAAGSGGYTF
TRBV18,TRBJ1-3,CASSSDRTRGNTIYF
TRBV6-5,TRBJ1-6,CASSYSSPTGTGGRNSPLHF
TRBV27,TRBJ2-7,CASSSFGYEQYF
TRBV6-5,TRBJ2-1,CASSYSLRGDEQFF
TRBV20-1,TRBJ2-7,CSAGLRGVAENYEQYF
TRBV12-3/TRBV12-4,TRBJ2-5,CASSLVVSAGGPQTQYF
TRBV28,TRBJ1-5,CASDRNPDRAAQPQHF
TRBV12-3/TRBV12-4,TRBJ1-1,CASSFGVGGWTEAFF
TRBV6-1,TRBJ1-1,CASFQTGANTEAFF
TRBV7-3,TRBJ2-1,CASSPGTLGPNNEQFF
TRBV27,TRBJ2-7,CASSMDRARNEQYF
TRBV7-2,TRBJ2-1,CASSLDPGTSGFLDEQFF
TRBV7-9,TRBJ2-2,CASSLIRGSVTGELFF
TRBV30,TRBJ2-1,CAWSSREAGRMNEQFF
TRBV28,TRBJ1-2,CASIGLTGISYTF
TRBV13,TRBJ1-6,CASSPEPGQISTLHF
TRBV20-1,TRBJ2-3,CSATPVAGVLDTQYF
TRBV28,TRBJ2-6,CASSPVSGANVLTF